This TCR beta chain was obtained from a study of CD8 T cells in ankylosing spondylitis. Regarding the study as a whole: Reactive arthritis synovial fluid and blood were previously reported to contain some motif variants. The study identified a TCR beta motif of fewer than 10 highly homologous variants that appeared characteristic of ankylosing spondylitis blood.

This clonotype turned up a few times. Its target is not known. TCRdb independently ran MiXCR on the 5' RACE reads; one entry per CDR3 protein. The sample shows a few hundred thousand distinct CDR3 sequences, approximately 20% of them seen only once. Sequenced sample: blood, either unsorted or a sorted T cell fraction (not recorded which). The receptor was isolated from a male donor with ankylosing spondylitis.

The CDR3 loop reads CASSPLRDRGHLGSPLHF. In nucleotides, the CDR3 is TGTGCCAGCAGTCCGCTCCGGGACAGGGGGCATTTAGGATCACCCCTCCACTTT. The chain joins TRBV27 to TRBJ1-6, with TRBD1 identical over 12 bases. Trimming removed 5 bases from V and 10 bases from J; junction bases left unmatched: 15. There are 18 residues in the CDR3. CDR1 and CDR2 from the germline V gene are MNHEY and SMNVEV (reference sequence).